This record concerns one T cell receptor beta chain sequence. The CDR3 extends over 14 amino acids. V gave up 1 base and J gave up 0 bases, with 6 bases separating them. Per germline, CDR1 SGHTA and CDR2 FQGNSA. Data came from immunoSEQ multiplex PCR; TCRdb stores just in-frame clones and leaves some out. The repertoire includes tens of thousands of clones, approximately 90% of them detected once, and approximately 1.1% sits in the top ten. These data originate in a study of T cell changes during pregnancy in multiple sclerosis. The sample in question was peripheral blood, obtained in the third trimester of pregnancy. The TCR was taken from a female donor with multiple sclerosis, enrolled in a pregnancy study. The rearrangement uses TRBV7-2 and TRBJ1-1; D not resolved. The CDR3, as DNA: TGTGCCAGCAGCTTAGGAGGGATGAACACTGAAGCTTTCTTT. Protein sequence: CASSLGGMNTEAFF.